Presented here are 22 T cell receptor beta chains from one specimen sequenced in a study of blood T cells in healthy people across ages. Combining a sample-barcoded 5' primer with a J-beta primer mix, a second PCR ran for about 6 to 11 cycles. TCRdb re-derived calls from the 5' RACE reads in MiXCR, one entry per CDR3 protein. The sample lists around 1,100,000 distinct CDR3 sequences; around two fifths were seen once. Sequenced sample: blood. The origin of the receptors is a man between 18 and 35 years old in good health.

The chain recombines TRBV7-6 with TRBJ2-1; D unresolved. Trimming removed 4 bases at V and 9 bases at J, with 13 bases between. The germline V gene has CDR1 SGHVS and CDR2 FNYEAQ. The CDR3 extends over 13 amino acids. CDR3 loop: CASSSTNVGEQFF. The CDR3 nucleotides read TGTGCCAGCAGCTCTACCAATGTTGGTGAGCAGTTCTTC.

The rearrangement links TRBV12-3 or TRBV12-4 to TRBJ2-1, with D unclear. Trimming pared 3 bases from V and 0 bases from J, leaving 9 bases between. This CDR3 is 15 amino acids long. CDR3 DNA sequence: TGTGCCAGCAGTTTGAATGACGGCTCCTACAATGAGCAGTTCTTC. Protein: CASSLNDGSYNEQFF.

The gene calls are TRBV11-2 and TRBJ2-3, with D unresolved. Trimming removed 5 bases from V and 0 bases from J, with 18 bases in between. The CDR3 contains 17 residues. The germline CDR1 and CDR2 sequences are SGHAT and FQNNGV. DNA of the CDR3: TGTGCCAGCAGCGGCGATTTGGCGGCAGCTAGCACAGATACGCAGTATTTT. Translation gives CASSGDLAAASTDTQYF.

Of note for this clonotype: A read error may produce the germline difference seen at one junction end. The V gene is TRBV4-3, the J gene TRBJ1-2; D is unclear. The CDR3 extends over 13 amino acids. The germline V gene has CDR1 LGHNA and CDR2 YSLEER. In DNA, the CDR3 is TGCGCCAGCAGGCCTGCAGACCGTTATGACTACACCTTC. Translating gives CASRPADRYDYTF.

This clonotype has more than one count but fewer than ten. J is TRBJ1-6 and V is TRBV6-6, with unresolved D. The CDR3 runs 14 residues. V was shortened by 0 bases and J by 8 bases, with 8 bases between the two germline ends. Germline CDR1 and CDR2: MNHNY and SVGAGI (reference sequence). Written as DNA, the CDR3 is TGTGCCAGCAGTTACTCCCGGGGAGATTCACCCCTCCACTTT. Translation gives CASSYSRGDSPLHF.

The genes are TRBV6-2 or TRBV6-3 and TRBJ2-1; possible D gene TRBD1, 7 bases. The V end was cut by 8 bases, the J end by 4 bases, with 15 bases between. This CDR3 comprises 14 residues. Germline values: CDR1 MNHEY, CDR2 SVGEGT. CDR3 nucleotide sequence: TGTGCCAGCCTCGGGGGACAGTCGTACAATGAGCAGTTCTTC. As protein: CASLGGQSYNEQFF.

On this clonotype itself: One end of the junction is discordant with germline, which a read error may explain. The V and J genes are TRBV18 and TRBJ1-6; maybe TRBD1 (6 bases). Germline V lookup: CDR1 KGHSH, CDR2 LQKENI. This CDR3 contains 14 residues. CDR3 protein: CANSPTGYNSPLHF. The CDR3 bases are TGCGCCAACTCACCAACAGGGTATAATTCACCCCTCCACTTT.

This clonotype was counted a few times. This chain joins TRBV3-1 and TRBJ1-5; 8 nucleotides align to TRBD1. J lost 2 bases, V lost 5 bases, and 11 bases had no gene match. The CDR3 loop spans 17 amino acids. The germline V gene has CDR1 LGHDT and CDR2 YNNKEL (reference sequence). CDR3 protein: CASSDNGQGGGNQPQHF. The CDR3 DNA is TGTGCCAGCAGCGACAACGGACAGGGAGGAGGCAATCAGCCCCAGCATTTT.

The V gene is TRBV20-1, the J gene TRBJ1-2; 9 bases line up with TRBD1. The CDR3 length is 16 residues. V dropped 6 bases and J dropped 8; count of bases not matched to a gene: 19. Germline V gene lookup returns CDR1 DFQATT and CDR2 SNEGSKA (reference sequence). The CDR3 DNA reads as TGCAGTGCCGTAAAACACACAGGGGGCGCGGTAGACGGCTACACCTTC. Protein sequence: CSAVKHTGGAVDGYTF.

This clonotype has just a few counts. The rearrangement joins TRBV12-3 or TRBV12-4 to TRBJ2-2; D is ambiguous. CDR3 length equals 14 residues. The V end lost 1 base, the J end lost 3 bases, and 6 bases lay between the germline ends. The CDR3 nucleotides are TGTGCCAGCAGTTTAGGTCTATACACCGGGGAGCTGTTTTTT. Its translation: CASSLGLYTGELFF.

The CDR3 DNA follows: TGTGCCAGCAGTTTACAGGCAGGGGCTAACTATGGCTACACCTTC. This sequence encodes CASSLQAGANYGYTF. The chain uses TRBV12-3 or TRBV12-4 and TRBJ1-2; the D gene is possibly TRBD1 (6 bases). This CDR3 contains 15 residues. V gave up 2 bases and J gave up 0 bases, with 10 bases separating them.

This clonotype was observed a few times. The chain has TRBV6-5 and TRBJ1-2, with D perhaps matching TRBD1 (6 bases). Germline loops: CDR1 MNHEY, CDR2 SVGAGI. Trimming took off 6 bases at V and 5 bases at J, with 13 bases between the two ends. The CDR3 runs to 13 residues. In DNA form, the CDR3 reads TGTGCCAGCAGGAAACAGGGAGATTATGGCTACACCTTC. It translates to CASRKQGDYGYTF.

V is TRBV5-1 and J is TRBJ1-2; TRBD1 aligns across 7 bases. Trimming removed 3 bases from V and 4 bases from J; junction bases left unmatched: 15. Germline values: CDR1 SGHRS, CDR2 YFSETQ. CDR3 length equals 17 residues. Written as DNA, the CDR3 is TGCGCCAGCAGCTCGGGACAGTCATACGGCCCGTTCTATGGCTACACCTTC. Amino acid sequence: CASSSGQSYGPFYGYTF.

This clonotype was recorded once. This may be a read error: a much more frequent sequence differs by one nucleotide. This sequence joins TRBV12-3 or TRBV12-4 and TRBJ1-5; D is unresolved. This CDR3 has 13 residues. This CDR3 reads CATSDGIHQLQHF. The CDR3 DNA is TGTGCGACATCTGACGGAATACATCAGCTCCAGCATTTT.

The V gene is TRBV6-5, the J gene TRBJ2-7; D is unclear. Germline-derived CDR1 and CDR2 are MNHEY and SVGAGI. The CDR3 has 14 residues. Between the trimmed V and J ends, which lost 4 bases and 0 bases, there was a span of 10 bases. The CDR3 bases are TGTGCCAGCAGTTCCCCAAAGAGCTCCTACGAGCAGTACTTC. Residues: CASSSPKSSYEQYF.

The chain links TRBV6-1 to TRBJ1-2; D unclear. The CDR3 length is 11 residues. V lost 4 bases and J 6 bases, leaving 6 bases between the germline ends. Germline assignment: CDR1 MNHNS and CDR2 SASEGT. The CDR3 coding sequence is TGTGCCAGCAGTGGAACGGATGGCTACACCTTC. It is translated as CASSGTDGYTF.

The gene calls are TRBV12-3 or TRBV12-4 and TRBJ2-4; no clear D. CDR3 length equals 13 residues. Trimming stripped 5 bases from V and 3 bases from J, with 8 bases between. The CDR3: CASSAVSKNIQYF. CDR3 sequence (DNA): TGTGCCAGCAGTGCCGTTAGCAAAAACATTCAGTACTTC.

The CDR3 DNA reads TGTGCCAGCAGCGTAGAGGGCTCGAACACTGAAGCTTTCTTT. Translation: CASSVEGSNTEAFF. V is TRBV9 and J is TRBJ1-1; D is uncertain. The CDR3 is 14 amino acids. Trimming pared 0 bases from V and 1 base from J, leaving 7 bases between. Looked up from germline, CDR1 is SGDLS and CDR2 is YYNGEE.

The chain combines TRBV20-1 with TRBJ2-5; D is ambiguous. This CDR3 comprises 11 residues. Germline V gene data show CDR1 as DFQATT and CDR2 as SNEGSKA (reference sequence). V shed 6 bases and J shed 2 bases, with 7 bases lying between them. The CDR3 region has the DNA TGCAGTGCAGGCTTACAAGAGACCCAGTACTTC. Protein sequence: CSAGLQETQYF.

The chain combines TRBV10-3 with TRBJ2-1; 14 bases are a match to TRBD2. This CDR3 spans 14 amino acids. V lost 5 bases to trimming and J lost 7 bases; unmatched junction nucleotides: 1. CDR1 and CDR2 (germline): ENHRY, SYGVKD. CDR3 nucleotide sequence: TGTGCCATCAGTTGGACTAGCGGGGGGAATGAGCAGTTCTTC. Protein sequence: CAISWTSGGNEQFF.

This clonotype was picked up a small number of times. The V and J genes are TRBV20-1 and TRBJ1-2, with D unclear. CDR1 is DFQATT and CDR2 is SNEGSKA in the germline V gene (reference sequence). The CDR3 length is 12 residues. The V end lost 4 bases, the J end lost 12 bases, and 18 bases lay between the germline ends. The CDR3 sequence is CSATRRPGLNTF. The CDR3 DNA sequence: TGCAGTGCTACCCGAAGGCCCGGGTTGAACACCTTC.

This clonotype was detected a few times. The V and J genes are TRBV20-1 and TRBJ2-5, with a weak D call TRBD2 (5 bases). CDR1 is DFQATT and CDR2 is SNEGSKA in the germline V gene (reference sequence). The CDR3 has 13 amino acids. Trimming left V 7 bases short and J 3 bases short, with 15 bases between. The CDR3 region has the DNA TGCAGTGGTCTACTGGGAGTGGAAGAGACCCAGTACTTC. Protein sequence: CSGLLGVEETQYF.